This T cell receptor beta chain was found in a study of memory B cells and T cells in multiple sclerosis. Whole-study results and caveats: Clone-set sizes differed between compartments, so shared clonotype counts needed normalization.

Per the germline V gene, CDR1 is SEHNR and CDR2 is FQNEAQ (reference sequence). The CDR3 has 16 residues. After removal of 0 bases from V and 7 bases from J, the junction contained 3 bases not matched to a gene. This clone was found a few times. Its antigen is still unknown. Assay: immunoSEQ multiplex PCR; the TCRdb copy retains only in-frame clones and omits some. The table records more than 12,000 clones, almost 70% of them present only once. The clonotype originates from a human donor with multiple sclerosis. The V call is TRBV7-9, the J call TRBJ2-1; 13 nucleotides line up with TRBD2. The specimen sequenced was memory (CD45RO+) CD4+ T cells from blood. CDR3 in DNA: TGTGCCAGCAGCTTAGCTACTAGCGGGAGGGATAATGAGCAGTTCTTC. The encoded protein is CASSLATSGRDNEQFF.